This TCR beta chain was captured by sequencing in a study of glioma-infiltrating T cells after dendritic cell vaccination. Overall study context: Autologous tumor lysate was loaded overnight onto monocyte-derived dendritic cells grown about 7 days with IL-4 and GM-CSF. Whole-study findings and limits: Patients with more pretreatment TILs had longer time to progression and survival.

Points on this clone: Its antigen is as yet unknown.

Time point specified: after dendritic cell vaccination, including at tumor progression/relapse. Patients had residual fresh-frozen tumor tissue and more than two years of survival data. Some clones are missing from TCRdb's copy, which holds only in-frame ones; the method was immunoSEQ multiplex PCR. The sample has roughly 60,000 clones, approximately 89% seen once. The material was blood, obtained after dendritic cell vaccination. The sequence was obtained from a human donor with glioblastoma.

CDR3 residues: CASSLLSGVNEKLFF. CDR3 sequence (DNA): TGCGCCAGCAGCTTGTTATCCGGGGTGAACGAAAAACTGTTTTTT. The V and J genes are TRBV5-1 and TRBJ1-4, with D uncertain. The V gene's germline CDR1 is SGHRS and CDR2 YFSETQ. The CDR3 loop spans 15 amino acids. Trimming stripped 1 base from V and 8 bases from J, with 15 bases between.